This T cell receptor beta chain derives from a study of CXCR3-negative and CXCR3-positive naive CD8 T cells. All CD8+ T cell subsets were sorted in triplicate at fewer than 350,000 cells each. General observations from the study: Diversity ran similarly high across both naive subsets but far lower in memory CD8+ cells. CXCR3-negative naive cells had less hydrophobic TRB CDR3s than did CXCR3-positive naive cells.

This CDR3 has 13 residues. Germline lookup yields CDR1 SGDLS and CDR2 YYNGEE. 5' RACE with UMI labels generated the TRB cDNA libraries. TCRdb re-called the 5' RACE reads and shows each CDR3 protein once, DNA omitted. This sample's table has under 70,000 distinct CDR3 sequences. As regards this clonotype: Its antigen is not identified.

This receptor was identified in a human donor in good health. Some clones in this sample may be carry-over from other donors' samples. V and J are TRBV9 and TRBJ2-1; the TCRdb D gene call, TRBD1, has no DNA to confirm it. Sequencing input: naive CXCR3+ CD8+ T cells from blood. Subset given: CD45RO-CCR7+CD27+CD95- naive CD8+ T cells expressing CXCR3 (TNR3+). The CDR3 region is CASSVRRDNEQFF.